The source of this TCR beta chain is a study of PD-1 blockade in classical Hodgkin lymphoma. Comments on this clone: Its antigen remains unknown.

Study observations and caveats: Initiation of nivolumab under 1 year after ASCT led to exclusion of patients. Reports described newly diagnosed patients as having lower baseline TCR diversity than healthy donors.

Some clones are missing from TCRdb's copy, which holds only in-frame ones; the method was immunoSEQ multiplex PCR. This sample yields some 95,000 clones, of which about nine tenths are seen a single time; 2.5% to 3.5% belongs to the top ten. Time point defined: cycle 4 day 1 (C4D1), after six to seven weeks of nivolumab. All trial patients relapsed after autologous stem cell transplantation. V shed 1 base and J shed 11 bases, with 8 bases lying between them. The CDR3 extends over 11 amino acids. The germline gives CDR1 SGHAT, CDR2 FQNNGV. The chain joins TRBV11-2 to TRBJ1-1, with D perhaps TRBD1 (6 bases). The clonotype was recovered from a human donor with classical Hodgkin lymphoma. Specimen: peripheral blood mononuclear cells (PBMCs), collected before the fourth cycle of nivolumab. This chain's CDR3 is CASSLGQGAFF. CDR3 coding DNA: TGTGCCAGCAGCTTAGGGCAGGGGGCTTTCTTT. Using reference TRBV11-2 and TRBJ1-1 for the parts outside the CDR3, the full variable domain is EAGVAQSPRYKIIEKRQSVAFWCNPISGHATLYWYQQILGQGPKLLIQFQNNGVVDDSQLPKDRFSAERLKGVDSTLKIQPAKLEDSAVYLCASSLGQGAFFGQGTRLTVV.